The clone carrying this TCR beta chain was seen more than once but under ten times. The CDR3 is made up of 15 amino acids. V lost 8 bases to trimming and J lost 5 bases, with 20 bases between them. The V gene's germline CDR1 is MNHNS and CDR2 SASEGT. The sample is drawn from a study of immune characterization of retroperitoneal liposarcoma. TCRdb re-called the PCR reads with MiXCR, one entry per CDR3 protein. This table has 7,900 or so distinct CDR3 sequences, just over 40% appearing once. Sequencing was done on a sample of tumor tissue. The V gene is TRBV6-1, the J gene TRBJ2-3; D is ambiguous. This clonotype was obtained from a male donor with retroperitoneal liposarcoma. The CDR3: CASANPRGGKDTQYF. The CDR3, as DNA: TGTGCCAGCGCTAACCCCCGCGGTGGGAAAGATACGCAGTATTTT.